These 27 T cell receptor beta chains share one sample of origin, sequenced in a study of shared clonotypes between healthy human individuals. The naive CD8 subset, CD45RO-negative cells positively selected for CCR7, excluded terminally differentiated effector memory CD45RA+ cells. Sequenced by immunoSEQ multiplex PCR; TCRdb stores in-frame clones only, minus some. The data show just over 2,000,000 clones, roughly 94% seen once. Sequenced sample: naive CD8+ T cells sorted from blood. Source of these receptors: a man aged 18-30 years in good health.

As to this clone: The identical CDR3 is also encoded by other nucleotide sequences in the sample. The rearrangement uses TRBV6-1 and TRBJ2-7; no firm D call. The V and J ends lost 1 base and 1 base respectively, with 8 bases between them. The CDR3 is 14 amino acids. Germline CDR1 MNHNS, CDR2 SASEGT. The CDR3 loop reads CASSEGVGSYEQYF. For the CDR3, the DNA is TGTGCCAGCAGTGAAGGCGTAGGTTCCTACGAGCAGTACTTC.

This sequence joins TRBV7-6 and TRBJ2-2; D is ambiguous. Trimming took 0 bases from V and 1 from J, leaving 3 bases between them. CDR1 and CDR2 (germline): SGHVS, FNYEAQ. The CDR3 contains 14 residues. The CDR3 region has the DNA TGTGCCAGCAGCTTAGCAGAGAACACCGGGGAGCTGTTTTTT. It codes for CASSLAENTGELFF.

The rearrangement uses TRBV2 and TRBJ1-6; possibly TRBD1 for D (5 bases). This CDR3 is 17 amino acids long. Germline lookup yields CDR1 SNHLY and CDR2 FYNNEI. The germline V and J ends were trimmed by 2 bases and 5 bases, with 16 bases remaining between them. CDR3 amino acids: CASSEWPPGGDNSPLHF. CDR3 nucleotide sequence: TGTGCCAGCAGTGAATGGCCCCCGGGGGGGGATAATTCACCCCTCCACTTT.

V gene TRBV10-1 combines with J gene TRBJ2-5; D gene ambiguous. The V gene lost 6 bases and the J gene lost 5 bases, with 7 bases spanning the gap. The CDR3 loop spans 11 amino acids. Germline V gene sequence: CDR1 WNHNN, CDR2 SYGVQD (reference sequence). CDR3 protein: CASRGWETQYF. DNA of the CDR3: TGCGCCAGCAGGGGTTGGGAGACCCAGTACTTC.

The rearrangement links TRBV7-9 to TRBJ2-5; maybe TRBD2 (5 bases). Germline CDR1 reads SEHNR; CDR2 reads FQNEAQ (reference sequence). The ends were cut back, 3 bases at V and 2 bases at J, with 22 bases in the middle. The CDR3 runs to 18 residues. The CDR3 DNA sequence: TGTGCCAGCAGCTTTAGGGCGGGCGTCGGGGAAGGTCAAGAGACCCAGTACTTC. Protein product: CASSFRAGVGEGQETQYF.

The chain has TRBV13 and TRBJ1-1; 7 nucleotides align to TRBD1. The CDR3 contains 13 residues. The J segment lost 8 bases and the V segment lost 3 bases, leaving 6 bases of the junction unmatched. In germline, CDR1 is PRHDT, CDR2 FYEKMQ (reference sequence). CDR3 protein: CASSFGPTGEAFF. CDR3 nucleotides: TGTGCCAGCAGCTTTGGTCCGACAGGGGAAGCTTTCTTT.

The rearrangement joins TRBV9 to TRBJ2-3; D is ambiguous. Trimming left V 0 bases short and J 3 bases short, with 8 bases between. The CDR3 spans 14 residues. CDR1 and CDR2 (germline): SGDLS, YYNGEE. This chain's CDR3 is CASSVGVETDTQYF. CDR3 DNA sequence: TGTGCCAGCAGCGTAGGAGTCGAAACAGATACGCAGTATTTT.

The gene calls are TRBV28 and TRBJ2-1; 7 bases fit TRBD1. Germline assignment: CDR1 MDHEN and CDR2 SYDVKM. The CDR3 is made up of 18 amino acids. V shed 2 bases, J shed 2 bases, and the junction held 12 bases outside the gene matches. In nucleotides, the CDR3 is TGTGCCAGCAGTTTAGGTCAGGGGGTTGGGGTCCCCTACAATGAGCAGTTCTTC. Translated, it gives CASSLGQGVGVPYNEQFF.

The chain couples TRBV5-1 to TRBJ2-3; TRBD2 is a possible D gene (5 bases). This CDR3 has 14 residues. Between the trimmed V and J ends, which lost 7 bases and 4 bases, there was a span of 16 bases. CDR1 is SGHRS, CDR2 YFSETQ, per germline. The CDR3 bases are TGCGCCAGCCGCCCGCTCATAGCGCCAGATACGCAGTATTTT. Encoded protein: CASRPLIAPDTQYF.

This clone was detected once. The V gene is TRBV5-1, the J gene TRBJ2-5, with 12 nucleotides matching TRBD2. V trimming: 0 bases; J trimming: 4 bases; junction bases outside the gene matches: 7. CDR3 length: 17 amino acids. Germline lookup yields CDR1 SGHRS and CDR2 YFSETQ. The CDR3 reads CASSLGLAGERRETQYF. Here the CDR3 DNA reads TGCGCCAGCAGCTTGGGACTAGCGGGAGAGCGGCGAGAGACCCAGTACTTC.

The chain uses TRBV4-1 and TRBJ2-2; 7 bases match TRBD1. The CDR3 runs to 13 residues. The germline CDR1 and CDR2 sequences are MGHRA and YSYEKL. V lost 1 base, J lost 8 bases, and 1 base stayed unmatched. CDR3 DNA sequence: TGCGCCAGCAGCCAAGGACAGGGTGGGGAGCTGTTTTTT. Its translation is CASSQGQGGELFF.

The CDR3 region has the DNA TGTGCCAGCAGTGGTCAGGGTTCCCCCATTCAGTACTTC. This codes for CASSGQGSPIQYF. The genes are TRBV6-1 and TRBJ2-4; possibly TRBD1 for D (5 bases). The V gene's germline CDR1 is MNHNS and CDR2 SASEGT. V was cut by 4 bases and J by 9 bases, with 13 bases left in between. The CDR3 is 13 residues long.

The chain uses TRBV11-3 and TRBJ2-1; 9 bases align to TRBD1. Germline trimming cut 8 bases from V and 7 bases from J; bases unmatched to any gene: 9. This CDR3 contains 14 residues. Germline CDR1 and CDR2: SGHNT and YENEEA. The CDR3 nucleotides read TGTGCCAGCGAATCCTGGACAGGGGAGAATGAGCAGTTCTTC. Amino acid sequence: CASESWTGENEQFF. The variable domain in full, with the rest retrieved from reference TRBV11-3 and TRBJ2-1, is EAGVVQSPRYKIIEKKQPVAFWCNPISGHNTLYWYLQNLGQGPELLIRYENEEAVDDSQLPKDRFSAERLKGVDSTLKIQPAELGDSAVYLCASESWTGENEQFFGPGTRLTVL.

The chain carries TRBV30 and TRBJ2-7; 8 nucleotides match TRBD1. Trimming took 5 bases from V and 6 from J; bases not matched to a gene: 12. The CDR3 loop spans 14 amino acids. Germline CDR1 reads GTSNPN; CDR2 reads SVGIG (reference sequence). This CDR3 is CAWSPGQGYVEQYF. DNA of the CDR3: TGTGCCTGGTCCCCTGGACAGGGTTATGTCGAGCAGTACTTC.

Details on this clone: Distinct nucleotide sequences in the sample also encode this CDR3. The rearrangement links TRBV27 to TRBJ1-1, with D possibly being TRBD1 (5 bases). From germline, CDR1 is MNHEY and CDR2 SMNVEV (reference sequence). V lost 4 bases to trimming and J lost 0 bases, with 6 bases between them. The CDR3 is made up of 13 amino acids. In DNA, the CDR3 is TGTGCCAGCAGTTGGGGACTGAACACTGAAGCTTTCTTT. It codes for CASSWGLNTEAFF.

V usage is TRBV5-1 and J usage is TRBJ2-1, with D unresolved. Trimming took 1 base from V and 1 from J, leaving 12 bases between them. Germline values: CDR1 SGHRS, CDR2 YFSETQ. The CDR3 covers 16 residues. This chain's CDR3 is CASSLHLSGSYNEQFF. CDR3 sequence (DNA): TGCGCCAGCAGCTTGCACCTCTCTGGGTCCTACAATGAGCAGTTCTTC.

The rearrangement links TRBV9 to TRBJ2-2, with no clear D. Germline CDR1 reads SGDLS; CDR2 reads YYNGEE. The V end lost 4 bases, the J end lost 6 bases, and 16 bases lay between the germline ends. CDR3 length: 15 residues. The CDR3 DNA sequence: TGTGCCAGCAGCCCACCTACGCCCCGGGCCGGGGAGCTGTTTTTT. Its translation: CASSPPTPRAGELFF.

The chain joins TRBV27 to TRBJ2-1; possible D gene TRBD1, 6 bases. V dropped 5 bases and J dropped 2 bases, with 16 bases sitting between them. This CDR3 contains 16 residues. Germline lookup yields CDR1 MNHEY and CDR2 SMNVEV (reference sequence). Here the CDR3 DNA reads TGTGCCAGCAGTGCACACAGGGAGAATGCCTACAATGAGCAGTTCTTC. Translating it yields CASSAHRENAYNEQFF.

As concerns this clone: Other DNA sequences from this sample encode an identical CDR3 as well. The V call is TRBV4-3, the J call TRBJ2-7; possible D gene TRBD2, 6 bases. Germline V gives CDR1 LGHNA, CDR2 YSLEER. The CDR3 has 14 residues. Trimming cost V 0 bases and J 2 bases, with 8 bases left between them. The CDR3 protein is CASSQDSGPYEQYF. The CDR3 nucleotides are TGCGCCAGCAGCCAAGATAGCGGCCCCTACGAGCAGTACTTC.

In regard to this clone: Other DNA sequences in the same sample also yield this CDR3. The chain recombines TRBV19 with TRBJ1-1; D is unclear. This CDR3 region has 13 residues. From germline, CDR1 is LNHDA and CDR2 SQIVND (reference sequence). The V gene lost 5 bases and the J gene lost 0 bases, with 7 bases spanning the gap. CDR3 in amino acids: CASSPPLNTEAFF. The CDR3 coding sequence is TGTGCCAGTAGTCCTCCGTTGAACACTGAAGCTTTCTTT.

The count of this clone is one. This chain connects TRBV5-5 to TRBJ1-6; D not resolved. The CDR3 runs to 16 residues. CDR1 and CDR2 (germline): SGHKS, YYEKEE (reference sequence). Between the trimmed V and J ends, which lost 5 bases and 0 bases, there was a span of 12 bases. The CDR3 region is CASSRTRFSYNSPLHF. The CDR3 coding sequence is TGTGCCAGCAGTAGGACCCGTTTCTCCTATAATTCACCCCTCCACTTT.

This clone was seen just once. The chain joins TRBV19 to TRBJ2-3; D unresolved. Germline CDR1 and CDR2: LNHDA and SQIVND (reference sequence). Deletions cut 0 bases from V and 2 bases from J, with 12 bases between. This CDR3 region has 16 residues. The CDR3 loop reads CASSIDGVLSTDTQYF. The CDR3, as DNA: TGTGCCAGTAGTATAGACGGCGTCCTCTCCACAGATACGCAGTATTTT. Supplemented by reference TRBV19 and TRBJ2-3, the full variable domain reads DGGITQSPKYLFRKEGQNVTLSCEQNLNHDAMYWYRQDPGQGLRLIYYSQIVNDFQKGDIAEGYSVSREKKESFPLTVTSAQKNPTAFYLCASSIDGVLSTDTQYFGPGTRLTVL.

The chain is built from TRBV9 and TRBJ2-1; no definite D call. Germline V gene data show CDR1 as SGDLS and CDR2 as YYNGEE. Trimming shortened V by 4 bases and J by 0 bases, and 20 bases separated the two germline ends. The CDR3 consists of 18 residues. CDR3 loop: CASSSQDGFPSSYNEQFF. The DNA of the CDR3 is TGTGCCAGCAGCAGTCAGGACGGATTCCCAAGCTCCTACAATGAGCAGTTCTTC.

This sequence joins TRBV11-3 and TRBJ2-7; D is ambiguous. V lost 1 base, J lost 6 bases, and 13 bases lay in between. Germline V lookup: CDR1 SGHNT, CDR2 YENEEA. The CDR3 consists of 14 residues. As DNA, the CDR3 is TGTGCCAGCAGCTTAGGTTTTGGAGATGGCGAGCAGTACTTC. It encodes CASSLGFGDGEQYF.

The DNA of the CDR3 is TGTGCCAGCAGCTTAGAGGGCGGGAAGTCTGGCACAGATACGCAGTATTTT. It yields the protein CASSLEGGKSGTDTQYF. The chain recombines TRBV7-8 with TRBJ2-3, with a weak D call TRBD2 (6 bases). V was shortened by 1 base and J by 1 base, with 15 bases between the two germline ends. CDR1 is SGHVS and CDR2 is FQNEAQ in the germline V gene. The CDR3 totals 17 residues.

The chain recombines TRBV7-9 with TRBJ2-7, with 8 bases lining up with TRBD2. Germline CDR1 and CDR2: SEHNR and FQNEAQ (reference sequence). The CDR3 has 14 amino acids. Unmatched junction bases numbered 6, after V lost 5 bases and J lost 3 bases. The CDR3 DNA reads TGTGCCAGCAGCGTATTACTAGCGGACTACGAGCAGTACTTC. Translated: CASSVLLADYEQYF.

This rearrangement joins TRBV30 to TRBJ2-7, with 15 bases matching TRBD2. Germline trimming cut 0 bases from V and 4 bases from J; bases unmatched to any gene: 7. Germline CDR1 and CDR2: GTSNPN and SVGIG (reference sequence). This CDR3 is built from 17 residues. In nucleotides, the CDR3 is TGTGCCTGGAGTGTACAGGGGACTAGCGGGAGGCGGTACGAGCAGTACTTC. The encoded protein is CAWSVQGTSGRRYEQYF.